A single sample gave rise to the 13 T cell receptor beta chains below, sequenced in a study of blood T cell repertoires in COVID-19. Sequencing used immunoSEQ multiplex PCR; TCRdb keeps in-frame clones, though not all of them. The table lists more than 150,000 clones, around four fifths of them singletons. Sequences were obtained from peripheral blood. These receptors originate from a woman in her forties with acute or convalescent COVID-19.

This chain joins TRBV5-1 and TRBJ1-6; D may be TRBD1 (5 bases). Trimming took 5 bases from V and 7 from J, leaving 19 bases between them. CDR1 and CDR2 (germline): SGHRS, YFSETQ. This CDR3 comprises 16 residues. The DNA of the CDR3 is TGCGCCAGCAGATTAAGGACGACAGAGCACAATTCACCCCTCCACTTT. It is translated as CASRLRTTEHNSPLHF.

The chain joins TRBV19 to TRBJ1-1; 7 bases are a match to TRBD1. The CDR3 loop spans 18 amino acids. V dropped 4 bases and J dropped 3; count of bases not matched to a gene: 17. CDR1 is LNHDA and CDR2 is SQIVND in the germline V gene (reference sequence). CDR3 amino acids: CASSTTRGDSWGYTEAFF. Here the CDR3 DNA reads TGTGCCAGTAGTACGACCCGAGGGGACAGTTGGGGTTACACTGAAGCTTTCTTT.

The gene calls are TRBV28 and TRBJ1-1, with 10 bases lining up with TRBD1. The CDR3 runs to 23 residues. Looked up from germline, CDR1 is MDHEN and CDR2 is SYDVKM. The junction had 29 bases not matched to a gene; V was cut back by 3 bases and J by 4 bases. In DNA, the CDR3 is TGTGCCAGCAGTTTGGGGACAGGGGTATGGTTAGGGGAACAAGCCCGGGCTTCCACTGAAGCTTTCTTT. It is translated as CASSLGTGVWLGEQARASTEAFF.

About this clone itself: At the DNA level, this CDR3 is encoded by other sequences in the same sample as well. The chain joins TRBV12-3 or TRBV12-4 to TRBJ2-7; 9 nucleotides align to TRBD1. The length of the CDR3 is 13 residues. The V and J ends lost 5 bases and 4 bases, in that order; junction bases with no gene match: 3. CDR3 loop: CASSPGTGYEQYF. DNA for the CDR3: TGTGCCAGCAGTCCCGGGACAGGGTACGAGCAGTACTTC.

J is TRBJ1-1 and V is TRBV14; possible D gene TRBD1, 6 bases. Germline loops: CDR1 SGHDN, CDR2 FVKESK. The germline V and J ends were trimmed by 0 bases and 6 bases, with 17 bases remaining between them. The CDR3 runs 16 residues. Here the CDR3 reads CASSQDRWGRGPEAFF. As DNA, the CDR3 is TGTGCCAGCAGCCAAGATCGGTGGGGGCGCGGACCTGAAGCTTTCTTT.

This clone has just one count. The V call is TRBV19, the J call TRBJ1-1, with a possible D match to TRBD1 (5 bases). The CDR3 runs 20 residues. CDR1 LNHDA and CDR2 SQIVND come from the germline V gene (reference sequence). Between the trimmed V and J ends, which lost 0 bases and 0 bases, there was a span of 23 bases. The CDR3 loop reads CASSIEGLWGPFSMNTEAFF. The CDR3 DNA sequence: TGTGCCAGTAGTATAGAGGGGCTGTGGGGCCCATTTTCCATGAACACTGAAGCTTTCTTT.

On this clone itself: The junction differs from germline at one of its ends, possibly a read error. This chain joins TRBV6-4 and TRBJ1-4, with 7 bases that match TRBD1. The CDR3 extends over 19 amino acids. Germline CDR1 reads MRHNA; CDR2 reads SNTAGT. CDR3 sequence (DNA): TGTGCCAGCAGTGACTCAAACAGGGGCCGACCCGCAACTGATGAAAAACTGTTTTTT. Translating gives CASSDSNRGRPATDEKLFF.

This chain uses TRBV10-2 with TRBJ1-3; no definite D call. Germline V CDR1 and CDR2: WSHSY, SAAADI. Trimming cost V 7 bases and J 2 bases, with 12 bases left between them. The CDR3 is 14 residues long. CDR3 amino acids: CASKPSGAGNTIYF. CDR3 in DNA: TGCGCCAGCAAGCCCTCCGGGGCTGGAAACACCATATATTTT.

The CDR3: CASRSGTVFSPLHF. For the CDR3, the DNA is TGTGCCAGCAGATCCGGGACAGTGTTTTCACCCCTCCACTTT. The chain carries TRBV27 and TRBJ1-6; TRBD1 agrees at 7 bases. The junction had 8 bases not matched to a gene; V was cut back by 6 bases and J by 9 bases. Per germline, CDR1 MNHEY and CDR2 SMNVEV (reference sequence). The CDR3 has 14 amino acids.

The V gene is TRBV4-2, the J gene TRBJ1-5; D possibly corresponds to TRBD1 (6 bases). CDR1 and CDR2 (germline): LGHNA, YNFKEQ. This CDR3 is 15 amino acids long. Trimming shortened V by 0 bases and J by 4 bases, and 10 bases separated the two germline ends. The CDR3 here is CASSQERGGNQPQHF. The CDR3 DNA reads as TGTGCCAGCAGCCAAGAAAGGGGGGGGAATCAGCCCCAGCATTTT.

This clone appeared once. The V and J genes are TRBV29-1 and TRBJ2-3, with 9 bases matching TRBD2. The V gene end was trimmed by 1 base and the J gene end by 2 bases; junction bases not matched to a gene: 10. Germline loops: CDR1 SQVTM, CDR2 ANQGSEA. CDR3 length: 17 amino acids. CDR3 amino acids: CSVEVAGEHTHTDTQYF. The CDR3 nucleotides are TGCAGCGTTGAAGTAGCGGGGGAACACACACACACAGATACGCAGTATTTT.

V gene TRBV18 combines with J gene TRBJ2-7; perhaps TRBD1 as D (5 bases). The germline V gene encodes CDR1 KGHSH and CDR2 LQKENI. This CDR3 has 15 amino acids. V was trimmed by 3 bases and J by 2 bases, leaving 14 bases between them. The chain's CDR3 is CASSPGQKAPYEQYF. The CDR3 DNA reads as TGTGCCAGCTCACCGGGGCAGAAAGCACCCTACGAGCAGTACTTC.

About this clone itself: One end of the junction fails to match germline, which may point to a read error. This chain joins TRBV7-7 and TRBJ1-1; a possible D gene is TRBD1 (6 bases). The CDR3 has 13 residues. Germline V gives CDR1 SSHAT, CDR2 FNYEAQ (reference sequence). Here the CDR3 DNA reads TGTGCTAGCAGCCTCGACAGGTCCTCTGAAGCTTTCTTT. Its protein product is CASSLDRSSEAFF.